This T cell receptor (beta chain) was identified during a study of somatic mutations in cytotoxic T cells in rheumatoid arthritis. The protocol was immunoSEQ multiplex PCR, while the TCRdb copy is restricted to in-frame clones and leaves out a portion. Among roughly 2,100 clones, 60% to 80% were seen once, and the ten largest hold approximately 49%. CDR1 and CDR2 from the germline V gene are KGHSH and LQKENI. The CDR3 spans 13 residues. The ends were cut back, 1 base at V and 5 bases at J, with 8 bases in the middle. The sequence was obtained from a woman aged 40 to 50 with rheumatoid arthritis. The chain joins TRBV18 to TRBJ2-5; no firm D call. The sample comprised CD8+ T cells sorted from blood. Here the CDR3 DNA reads TGTGCCAGCTCACCACTTTACCGGGAGACCCAGTACTTC. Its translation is CASSPLYRETQYF. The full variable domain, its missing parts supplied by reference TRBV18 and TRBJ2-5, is NAGVMQNPRHLVRRRGQEARLRCSPMKGHSHVYWYRQLPEEGLKFMVYLQKENIIDESGMPKERFSAEFPKEGPSILRIQQVVRGDSAAYFCASSPLYRETQYFGPGTRLLVL.